This TCR beta chain was retrieved from a study of cytomegalovirus exposure and HLA in healthy donors. The CDR3 consists of 14 residues. The germline gives CDR1 MDHEN, CDR2 SYDVKM. V lost 9 bases and J lost 5; bases outside the gene matches: 11. In regard to this clone: Antigen: not known.

PCR primers comprised 60 Vbeta and 13 Jbeta primers. The protocol was immunoSEQ multiplex PCR, while the TCRdb copy is restricted to in-frame clones and leaves out a portion. The sample has some 40,000 clones; about 53% are singletons. Study findings and constraints: Prior analysis indicated that the majority of TCR beta V segments exhibited productivity approximately 87% or approximately 30% of the time. Most TCR sequences were uncommon, yet certain public TCRs appeared in many donors.

Sequenced: PBMCs. V usage is TRBV28 and J usage is TRBJ2-3, with 7 positions matching TRBD1. This sequence was found in a woman aged 40-49 years in good health and CMV-seropositive. The CDR3 sequence is CARGDRAEVDTQYF. CDR3 sequence (DNA): TGTGCCAGGGGGGACAGAGCCGAGGTAGATACGCAGTATTTT.